This T cell receptor beta chain was captured in a study of CD8 T cells in Susac syndrome. V lost 8 bases to trimming and J lost 2 bases, with 18 bases between them. From germline, CDR1 is MNHNS and CDR2 SASEGT. The CDR3 length is 15 residues. The RNA input was roughly 0.45 to 1 ug, and it was reverse transcribed with random hexamers. Coverage of TCR beta CDR3 amplification by immunoSEQ multiplex PCR extended to 54 Vbeta and 13 Jbeta. TCRdb reanalysed the immunoSEQ multiplex PCR reads using MiXCR and keeps one entry per CDR3 protein. The sample includes 250,000 to 300,000 distinct CDR3 sequences, 85% of them seen just once. Sequencing of TCR beta was performed on blood CD8+ and CD4+ T cells. The multiple sclerosis controls, all treatment-naive patients, had relapsing-remitting disease that was stable or active. Negative isolation was used for CD8+ and CD4+ T cells, and FACS enrichment was applied to TEMRA cells.

This TCR derives from a human donor with multiple sclerosis. This rearrangement joins TRBV6-1 to TRBJ1-1, with TRBD1 as a possible D gene (6 bases). Sequencing was done on a sample of CD8+ T cells from PBMCs. The CDR3 coding sequence is TGTGCCAGCTCCTGGGGGCTGGAGGCTAACACTGAAGCTTTCTTT. Translated, it gives CASSWGLEANTEAFF.